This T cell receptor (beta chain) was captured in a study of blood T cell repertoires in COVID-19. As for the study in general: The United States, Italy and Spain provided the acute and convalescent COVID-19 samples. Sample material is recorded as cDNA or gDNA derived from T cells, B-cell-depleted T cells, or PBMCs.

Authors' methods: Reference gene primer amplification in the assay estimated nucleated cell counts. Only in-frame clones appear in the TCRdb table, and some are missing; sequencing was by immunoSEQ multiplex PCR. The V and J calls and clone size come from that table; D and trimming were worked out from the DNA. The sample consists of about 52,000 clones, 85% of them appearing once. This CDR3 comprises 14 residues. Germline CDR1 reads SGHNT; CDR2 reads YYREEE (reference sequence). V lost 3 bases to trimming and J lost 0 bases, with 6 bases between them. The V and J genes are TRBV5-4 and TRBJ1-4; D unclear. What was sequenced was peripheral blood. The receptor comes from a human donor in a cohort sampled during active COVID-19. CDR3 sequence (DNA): TGTGCCAGCAGCTCGTCCGCAACTAATGAAAAACTGTTTTTT. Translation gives CASSSSATNEKLFF.